These 8 T cell receptor beta chains were all obtained from the same sample, sequenced in a study of early stage breast cancer tumors. Measured with immunoSEQ multiplex PCR; TCRdb has only the in-frame clones, and not every one. The table has 7,000 to 9,500 clones, approximately 80% seen once. Source material: normal breast tissue next to the tumor. These TCRs come from a person in their sixties or seventies with breast cancer.

The chain has TRBV29-1 and TRBJ2-1; D is uncertain. CDR1 SQVTM and CDR2 ANQGSEA come from the germline V gene. V gave up 3 bases and J gave up 9 bases, with 9 bases separating them. This CDR3 has 11 residues. The CDR3: CSVERTSEQFF. Written as DNA, the CDR3 is TGCAGCGTTGAGCGAACGAGTGAGCAGTTCTTC.

This clone was observed a single time. The CDR3 is CASTIRGVLSTQYF. CDR3 DNA sequence: TGTGCCAGCACCATCCGGGGCGTTCTGTCTACGCAGTATTTT. The chain employs TRBV5-8 and TRBJ2-3; the D gene could be TRBD1 or TRBD2 (5 bases each). CDR3 length: 14 amino acids. Looked up from germline, CDR1 is SGHTS and CDR2 is YDEGEE. The V gene lost 6 bases and the J gene lost 8 bases, with 19 bases spanning the gap.

This chain joins TRBV6-1 and TRBJ2-7; 8 nucleotides line up with TRBD2. The germline gives CDR1 MNHNS, CDR2 SASEGT. V was clipped by 6 bases and J by 1 base; unmatched bases: 8. CDR3 size: 15 residues. The CDR3 DNA reads as TGTGCCAGCAGAATAGCGGGGCCGAGTTCCTACGAGCAGTACTTC. It specifies CASRIAGPSSYEQYF.

The chain uses TRBV12-5 and TRBJ1-5; TRBD1 matches 10 bases. Looked up from germline, CDR1 is LGHNT and CDR2 is FRNRAP. Losses at the gene ends were 6 bases for V and 1 base for J; bases not matched to a gene: 6. The CDR3 consists of 16 residues. As DNA, the CDR3 is TGTGCTAGTGGGCCCGCGGGACAGGGGAGCAATCAGCCCCAGCATTTT. Its protein product is CASGPAGQGSNQPQHF.

The chain links TRBV4-1 to TRBJ1-2; D might be TRBD1 (5 bases). Trimming took off 3 bases at V and 7 bases at J, with 15 bases between the two ends. CDR3 length equals 14 residues. From germline, CDR1 is MGHRA and CDR2 YSYEKL. CDR3 residues: CASSQPGWGGGYTF. The CDR3 DNA reads TGCGCCAGCAGCCAGCCTGGGTGGGGCGGTGGCTACACCTTC.

This clone was counted a few times. The rearrangement links TRBV18 to TRBJ1-6, with D possibly matching TRBD1 (6 bases). Germline CDR1 reads KGHSH; CDR2 reads LQKENI. This CDR3 is 15 amino acids long. V was cut by 3 bases and J by 5 bases, with 11 bases left in between. The CDR3 spells CASSPGQRDNSPLHF. CDR3 DNA sequence: TGTGCCAGCTCACCCGGACAGAGAGATAATTCACCCCTCCACTTT. Together with reference TRBV18 and TRBJ1-6, the CDR3 gives the full variable domain: NAGVMQNPRHLVRRRGQEARLRCSPMKGHSHVYWYRQLPEEGLKFMVYLQKENIIDESGMPKERFSAEFPKEGPSILRIQQVVRGDSAAYFCASSPGQRDNSPLHFGNGTRLTVT.

The chain recombines TRBV2 with TRBJ2-4; D is possibly TRBD1 (5 bases). CDR1 and CDR2 from the germline V gene are SNHLY and FYNNEI. The ends were cut back, 4 bases at V and 0 bases at J, with 10 bases in the middle. CDR3 length equals 15 residues. DNA for the CDR3: TGTGCCAGCAGTGGGGGCCGTCTAGCCAAAAACATTCAGTACTTC. Translation gives CASSGGRLAKNIQYF.

The chain carries TRBV4-2 and TRBJ2-2, with 9 bases lining up with TRBD1. CDR1 is LGHNA and CDR2 is YNFKEQ in the germline V gene. This CDR3 has 16 residues. The trim removed 3 bases at V and 5 bases at J, leaving 7 bases unmatched. CDR3 bases: TGTGCCAGCAGCCAGGGACAGGGAAGTTTTACCGGGGAGCTGTTTTTT. It translates to CASSQGQGSFTGELFF.